Each of the 3 T cell receptor beta chains below was sequenced from the same sample in a study of blood T cell repertoires in COVID-19. The assay was immunoSEQ multiplex PCR, and TCRdb's table has in-frame clones only and misses some. The table records about 210,000 clones, around 80% of them present only once. Input material: peripheral blood. These TCRs come from a middle-aged man with active or convalescent COVID-19.

The chain is built from TRBV6-6 and TRBJ1-2, with no clear D. There are 13 residues in the CDR3. Germline-derived CDR1 and CDR2 are MNHNY and SVGAGI (reference sequence). Trimming cost V 2 bases and J 2 bases, with 6 bases left between them. The CDR3 region has the DNA TGTGCCAGCAGTTACGACAAGAACTATGGCTACACCTTC. Encoded protein: CASSYDKNYGYTF.

This chain connects TRBV28 to TRBJ2-2; 13 bases match TRBD2. The CDR3 totals 16 residues. V trimming: 5 bases; J trimming: 6 bases; junction bases outside the gene matches: 6. Germline-derived CDR1 and CDR2 are MDHEN and SYDVKM. CDR3: CASSTRTSGRSGELFF. The CDR3 DNA reads as TGTGCCAGCAGTACTCGGACTAGCGGGAGATCCGGGGAGCTGTTTTTT.

This clone was seen a few times. The CDR3 coding sequence is TGTGCCAGCAGTTTTACGGCAGGATCCTACGAGCAGTACTTC. Protein: CASSFTAGSYEQYF. This chain uses TRBV27 with TRBJ2-7; no clear D. Trimming removed 3 bases at V and 1 base at J, with 10 bases between. The CDR3 has 14 residues. Germline CDR1 and CDR2: MNHEY and SMNVEV (reference sequence).